The present TCR beta chain was sequenced within a study of blood T cell repertoires in COVID-19. As for the study in general: T cells, B-cell-depleted T cells, or PBMCs supplied cDNA or gDNA.

Participants came from about two dozen US areas, aged about 18 to 100 years. In assigning cohorts, the study relied on participant-reported clinical history. Trimming left V 5 bases short and J 0 bases short, with 14 bases between. The CDR3 covers 16 residues. Germline V gene data show CDR1 as SGHVS and CDR2 as FQNEAQ. TCRdb's copy holds only in-frame clones and misses some; the assay was immunoSEQ multiplex PCR. The sample includes some 490,000 clones, 88% of them seen just once. Material for sequencing was PBMCs or T cells enriched from blood (not recorded which). The source is a woman in her sixties who had recovered from COVID-19. The rearrangement links TRBV7-8 to TRBJ1-3; D is uncertain. The CDR3 DNA follows: TGTGCCAGCAGCCGAGACCAGGCCGCCTCTGGAAACACCATATATTTT. It encodes CASSRDQAASGNTIYF.